This T cell receptor (beta chain) derives from a study of blood T cell repertoires in COVID-19. For the study at large: T cells, B-cell-depleted T cells, or PBMCs supplied cDNA or gDNA.

The CDR3 runs to 16 residues. Per germline, CDR1 SQVTM and CDR2 ANQGSEA. V lost 6 bases and J 1 base, leaving 16 bases between the germline ends. Enrolment of Seattle patients took place during active infection, and they were followed longitudinally. Methods used by the authors: Reference gene primer amplification gave estimated nucleated cell counts. Some clones are missing from TCRdb's copy, which holds only in-frame ones; the method was immunoSEQ multiplex PCR. From that table come the V and J calls and clone size; the DNA was used to work out D and trimming. In the table there are about 170,000 clones, about 83% of which are singletons.

This sequence joins TRBV29-1 and TRBJ2-6, with a tentative D call TRBD1 (5 bases). The receptor's source is a woman aged 80 or over with COVID-19, enrolled during active disease. The specimen was peripheral blood. The CDR3 region is CSVGDPGYSGANVLTF. The DNA for the CDR3 is TGCAGCGTCGGCGATCCAGGGTATTCTGGGGCCAACGTCCTGACTTTC. Supplemented by reference TRBV29-1 and TRBJ2-6, the full variable domain reads SAVISQKPSRDICQRGTSLTIQCQVDSQVTMMFWYRQQPGQSLTLIATANQGSEATYESGFVIDKFPISRPNLTFSTLTVSNMSPEDSSIYLCSVGDPGYSGANVLTFGAGSRLTVL.